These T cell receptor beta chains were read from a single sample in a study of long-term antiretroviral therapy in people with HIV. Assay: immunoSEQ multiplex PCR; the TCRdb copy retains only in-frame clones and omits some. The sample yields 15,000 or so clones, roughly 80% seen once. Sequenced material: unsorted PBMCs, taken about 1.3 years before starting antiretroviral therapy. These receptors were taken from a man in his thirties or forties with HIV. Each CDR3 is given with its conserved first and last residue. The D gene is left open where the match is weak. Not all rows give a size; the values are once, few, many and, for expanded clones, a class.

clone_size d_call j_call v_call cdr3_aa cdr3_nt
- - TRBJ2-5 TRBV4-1 CASSPTDIQETQYF TGCGCCAGCAGCCCAACAGATATCCAAGAGACCCAGTACTTC
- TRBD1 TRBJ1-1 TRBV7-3 CASSFGQGDTEAFF TGTGCCAGCAGCTTCGGGCAGGGGGACACTGAAGCTTTCTTT
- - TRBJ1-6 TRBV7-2 CASSLGAPGSLHF TGTGCCAGCAGCTTAGGGGCCCCAGGGTCCCTCCACTTT
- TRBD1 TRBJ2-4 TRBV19 CASSYRGPGIQYF TGTGCCAGTAGTTACAGGGGGCCGGGCATTCAGTACTTC
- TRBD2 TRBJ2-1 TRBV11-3 CASSQGLAGGFSEQFF TGTGCCAGCAGCCAAGGACTAGCGGGGGGCTTTTCCGAGCAGTTCTTC
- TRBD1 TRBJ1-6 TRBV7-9 CASSLDLGGNSPLHF TGTGCCAGCAGCTTAGATCTAGGGGGCAATTCACCCCTCCACTTT
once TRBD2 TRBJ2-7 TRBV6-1 CASSGGGADEQYF TGTGCCAGCAGTGGGGGAGGGGCGGACGAGCAGTACTTC
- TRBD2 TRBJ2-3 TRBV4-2 CASSQDQGRGIAGGRTPTDTQYF TGTGCCAGCAGCCAAGATCAGGGGCGGGGGATAGCGGGGGGGCGTACCCCTACAGATACGCAGTATTTT
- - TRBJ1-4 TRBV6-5 CASSYRTTGSPEKLFF TGTGCCAGCAGTTACCGCACGACGGGAAGCCCTGAAAAACTGTTTTTT
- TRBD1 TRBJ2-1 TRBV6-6 CASSYSGTGGNEQFF TGTGCCAGCAGTTACTCGGGGACAGGGGGCAATGAGCAGTTCTTC
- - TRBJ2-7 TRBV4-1 CASSQLDGWEQYF TGCGCCAGCAGCCAACTGGACGGGTGGGAGCAGTACTTC
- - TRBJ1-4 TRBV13 CASTIGRGGGEKLFF TGTGCCAGCACCATCGGTCGGGGGGGTGGTGAAAAACTGTTTTTT
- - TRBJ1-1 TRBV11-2 CASSLDQGRSEAFF TGTGCCAGCAGCTTAGATCAGGGACGAAGTGAAGCTTTCTTT
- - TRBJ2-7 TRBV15 CATSSTGGVYEQYF TGTGCCACCAGCAGTACAGGAGGTGTATACGAGCAGTACTTC
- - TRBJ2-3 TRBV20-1 CSASTPDTQYF TGCAGTGCTAGCACCCCAGATACGCAGTATTTT
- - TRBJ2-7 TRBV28 CASSLGVGGGGYF TGTGCCAGCAGCCTAGGCGTCGGCGGGGGCGGGTACTTC
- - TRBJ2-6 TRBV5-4 CASSKETGSGANVLTF TGTGCCAGCAGCAAAGAGACTGGGTCTGGGGCCAACGTCCTGACTTTC
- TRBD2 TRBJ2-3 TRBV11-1 CASSLARTSGRTTDTQYF TGTGCCAGCAGCTTAGCCAGGACTAGCGGGAGAACCACAGATACGCAGTATTTT
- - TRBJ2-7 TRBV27 CASSLADSYEQYF TGTGCCAGCAGTTTAGCAGATTCCTACGAGCAGTACTTC
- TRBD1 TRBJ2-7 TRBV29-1 CSVQEKGRGQGFEQYF TGCAGCGTTCAGGAGAAAGGGAGGGGACAGGGTTTCGAGCAGTACTTC
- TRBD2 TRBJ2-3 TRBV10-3 CAISDLLAGGRDTQYF TGTGCCATCAGTGATCTACTAGCGGGAGGCCGGGATACGCAGTATTTT
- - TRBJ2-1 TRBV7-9 CASSLWPELYNEQFF TGTGCCAGCAGCTTATGGCCAGAACTATACAATGAGCAGTTCTTC
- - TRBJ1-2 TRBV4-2 CASSQDGDGYTF TGTGCCAGCAGCCAAGACGGGGACGGCTACACCTTC
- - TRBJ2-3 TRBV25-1 CASSSMNTQYF TGTGCCAGCAGCTCCATGAATACGCAGTATTTT
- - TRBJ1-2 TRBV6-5 CASRGGTGRWDGYTF TGTGCCAGCAGAGGGGGGACCGGGAGGTGGGATGGCTACACCTTC
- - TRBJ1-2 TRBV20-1 CSANADGYTF TGCAGTGCTAACGCGGATGGCTACACCTTC
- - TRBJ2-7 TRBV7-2 CASSLVGGFSYEQYF TGTGCCAGCAGCTTAGTAGGAGGGTTCTCCTACGAGCAGTACTTC
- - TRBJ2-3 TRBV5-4 CASSLGSASFPDTQYF TGTGCCAGCAGCTTGGGATCGGCTAGCTTCCCAGATACGCAGTATTTT
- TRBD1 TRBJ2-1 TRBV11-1 CASSLAQGAFNEQFF TGTGCCAGCAGCTTAGCACAGGGGGCCTTCAATGAGCAGTTCTTC
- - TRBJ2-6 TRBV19 CASRRTSGANVLTF TGTGCCAGTAGACGGACGAGCGGGGCCAACGTCCTGACTTTC
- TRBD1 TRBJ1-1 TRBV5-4 CASSGPAGTGNTEAFF TGTGCCAGCAGCGGGCCTGCCGGGACAGGGAACACTGAAGCTTTCTTT
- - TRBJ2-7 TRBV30 CAWSVTGGYPYEQYF TGTGCCTGGAGTGTAACGGGGGGCTATCCCTACGAGCAGTACTTC
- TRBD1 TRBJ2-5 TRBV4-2 CASSQESIGTGVGETQYF TGTGCCAGCAGCCAAGAAAGTATCGGGACAGGGGTGGGGGAGACCCAGTACTTC
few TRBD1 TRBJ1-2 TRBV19 CASTTGGARGYTF TGTGCCAGTACTACAGGGGGCGCGCGGGGCTACACCTTC
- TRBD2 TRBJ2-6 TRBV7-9 CASSIRAVAGSSGANVLTF TGTGCCAGCAGTATTCGGGCGGTAGCGGGGTCCTCTGGGGCCAACGTCCTGACTTTC
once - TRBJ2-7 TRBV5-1 CASSLADLTYEQYF TGCGCCAGCAGCTTGGCTGACTTGACTTACGAGCAGTACTTC
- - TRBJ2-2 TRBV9 CASSADTGELFF TGTGCCAGCAGCGCTGACACCGGGGAGCTGTTTTTT
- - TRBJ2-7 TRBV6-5 CASSYTDGEQYF TGTGCCAGCAGTTACACGGACGGCGAGCAGTACTTC
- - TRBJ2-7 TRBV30 CAWVGAPGEQYF TGTGCCTGGGTGGGAGCACCGGGGGAGCAGTACTTC
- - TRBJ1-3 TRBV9 CASSVWEGDKNTIYF TGTGCCAGCAGCGTATGGGAGGGGGATAAGAACACCATATATTTT
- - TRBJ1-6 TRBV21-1 CASSNSSRFGSPLHF TGTGCCAGCAGCAACTCCTCCAGGTTTGGCTCACCCCTCCACTTT
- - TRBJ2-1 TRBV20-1 CSARQYNEQFF TGCAGTGCTAGACAGTACAATGAGCAGTTCTTC
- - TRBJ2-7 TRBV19 CASTPTDTYEQYF TGTGCCAGTACCCCGACGGATACCTACGAGCAGTACTTC
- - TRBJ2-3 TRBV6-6 CASSATTDTQYF TGTGCCAGCAGTGCCACGACAGATACGCAGTATTTT
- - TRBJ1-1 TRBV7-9 CASSTAGNTEAFF TGTGCCAGCAGCACTGCAGGGAACACTGAAGCTTTCTTT
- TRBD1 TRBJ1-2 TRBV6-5 CAARQGPREGYTF TGTGCCGCGAGACAGGGCCCCAGGGAAGGCTACACCTTC
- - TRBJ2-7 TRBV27 CASSAGSSYEQYF TGTGCCAGCAGTGCGGGTAGCTCCTACGAGCAGTACTTC
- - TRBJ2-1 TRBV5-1 CASHGLHEQFF TGCGCCAGCCACGGCCTACATGAGCAGTTCTTC
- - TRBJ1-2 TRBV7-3 CASSLGTSNYGYTF TGTGCCAGCAGCTTAGGCACCAGCAACTATGGCTACACCTTC
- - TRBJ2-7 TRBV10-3 CATQAEGASYEQYF TGTGCCACGCAGGCGGAGGGGGCATCCTACGAGCAGTACTTC
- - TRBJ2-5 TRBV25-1 CASSEYSNVPGEETQYF TGTGCCAGCAGTGAATATTCTAATGTACCGGGTGAAGAGACCCAGTACTTC
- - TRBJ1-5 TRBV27 CASSLGVGQPQHF TGTGCCAGCAGCTTAGGGGTGGGTCAGCCCCAGCATTTT
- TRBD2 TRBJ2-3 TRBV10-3 CAISESVAGVDTDTQYF TGTGCCATCAGTGAGTCGGTAGCGGGAGTCGATACAGATACGCAGTATTTT
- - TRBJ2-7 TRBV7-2 CASSTTVGFSYEQYF TGTGCCAGCAGTACGACGGTTGGCTTCTCCTACGAGCAGTACTTC
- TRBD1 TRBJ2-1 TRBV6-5 CASREGQGIYNEQFF TGTGCCAGCAGGGAGGGACAGGGAATCTACAATGAGCAGTTCTTC
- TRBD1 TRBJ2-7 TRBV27 CASSSTSGTGFHEQYF TGTGCCAGCAGTTCGACTTCCGGGACAGGGTTTCACGAGCAGTACTTC
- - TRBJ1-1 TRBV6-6 CASSYPRGGEGTEAFF TGTGCCAGCAGTTACCCGCGTGGGGGCGAGGGCACTGAAGCTTTCTTT
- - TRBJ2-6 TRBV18 CASSPIKSESGANVLTF TGTGCCAGCTCACCGATTAAGAGCGAATCTGGGGCCAACGTCCTGACTTTC